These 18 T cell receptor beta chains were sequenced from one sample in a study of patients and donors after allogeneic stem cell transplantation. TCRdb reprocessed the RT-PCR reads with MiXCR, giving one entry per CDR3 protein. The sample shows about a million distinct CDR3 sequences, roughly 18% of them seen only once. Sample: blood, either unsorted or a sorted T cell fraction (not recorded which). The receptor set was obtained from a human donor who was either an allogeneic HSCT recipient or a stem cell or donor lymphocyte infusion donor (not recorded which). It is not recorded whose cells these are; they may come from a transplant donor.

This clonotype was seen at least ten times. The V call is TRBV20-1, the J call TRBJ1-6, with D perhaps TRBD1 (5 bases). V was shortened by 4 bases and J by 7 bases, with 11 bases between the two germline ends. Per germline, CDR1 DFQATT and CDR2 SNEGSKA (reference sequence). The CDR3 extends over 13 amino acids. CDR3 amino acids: CSATTGGNSPLHF. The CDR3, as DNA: TGCAGTGCTACAACTGGGGGAAATTCACCCCTCCACTTT.

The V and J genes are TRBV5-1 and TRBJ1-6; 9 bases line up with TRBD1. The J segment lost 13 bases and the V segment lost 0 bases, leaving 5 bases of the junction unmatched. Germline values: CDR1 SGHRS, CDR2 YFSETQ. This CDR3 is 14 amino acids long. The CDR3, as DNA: TGCGCCAGCAGCTTGGGGGGACAGGGTTCCCCCCTCCACTTT. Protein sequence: CASSLGGQGSPLHF.

The CDR3, as DNA: TGTGCCAGCACGGGGTTTTTGAATTCACCCCTCCACTTT. Encoded protein: CASTGFLNSPLHF. The chain uses TRBV6-1 and TRBJ1-6, with no clear D. Trimming cost V 7 bases and J 7 bases, with 11 bases left between them. CDR3 size: 13 residues. The V gene's germline CDR1 is MNHNS and CDR2 SASEGT.

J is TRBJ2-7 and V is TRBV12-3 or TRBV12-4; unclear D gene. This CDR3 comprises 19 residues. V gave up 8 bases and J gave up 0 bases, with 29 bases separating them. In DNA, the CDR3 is TGTGCCAGCGTGATACCACTACGTATTGGACCGTCGAGCTCCTACGAGCAGTACTTC. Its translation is CASVIPLRIGPSSSYEQYF.

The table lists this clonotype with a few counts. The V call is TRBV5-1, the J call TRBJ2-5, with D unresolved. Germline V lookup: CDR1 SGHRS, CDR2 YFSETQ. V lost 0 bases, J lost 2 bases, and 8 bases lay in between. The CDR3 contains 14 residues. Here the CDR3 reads CASSLVLKQETQYF. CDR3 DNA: TGCGCCAGCAGCTTGGTGTTGAAACAAGAGACCCAGTACTTC.

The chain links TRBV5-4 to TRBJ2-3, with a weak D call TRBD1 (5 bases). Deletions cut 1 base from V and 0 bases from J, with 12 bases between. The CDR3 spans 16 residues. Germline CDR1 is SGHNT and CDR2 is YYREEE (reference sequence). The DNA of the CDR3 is TGTGCCAGCAGCTTGCGCCCAGGGCCCAGCACAGATACGCAGTATTTT. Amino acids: CASSLRPGPSTDTQYF.

DNA for the CDR3: TGTGCCAGCGCCGCCGGGCAGGTATACAATGAGCAGTTCTTC. This codes for CASAAGQVYNEQFF. The genes are TRBV7-3 and TRBJ2-1; D call uncertain. V was cut by 8 bases and J by 4 bases, with 15 bases left in between. There are 14 residues in the CDR3. Germline assignment: CDR1 SGHTA and CDR2 FQGTGA. The entire variable domain, with the rest obtained from reference TRBV7-3 and TRBJ2-1, is as follows: GAGVSQTPSNKVTEKGKYVELRCDPISGHTALYWYRQSLGQGPEFLIYFQGTGAADDSGLPNDRFFAVRPEGSVSTLKIQRTERGDSAVYLCASAAGQVYNEQFFGPGTRLTVL.

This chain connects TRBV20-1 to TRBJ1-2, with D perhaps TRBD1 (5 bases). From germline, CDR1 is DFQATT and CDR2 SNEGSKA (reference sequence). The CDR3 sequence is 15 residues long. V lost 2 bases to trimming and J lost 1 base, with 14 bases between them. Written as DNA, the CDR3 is TGCAGTGCTAGACCGACCGACGGGGGTAACTATGGCTACACCTTC. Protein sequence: CSARPTDGGNYGYTF.

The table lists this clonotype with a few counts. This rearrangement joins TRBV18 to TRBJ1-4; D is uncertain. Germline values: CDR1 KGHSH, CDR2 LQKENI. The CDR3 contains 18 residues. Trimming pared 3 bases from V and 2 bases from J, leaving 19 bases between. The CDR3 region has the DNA TGTGCCAGCTCACCTGGGTGGTCCCGCGGAGCTACTAATGAAAAACTGTTTTTT. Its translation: CASSPGWSRGATNEKLFF.

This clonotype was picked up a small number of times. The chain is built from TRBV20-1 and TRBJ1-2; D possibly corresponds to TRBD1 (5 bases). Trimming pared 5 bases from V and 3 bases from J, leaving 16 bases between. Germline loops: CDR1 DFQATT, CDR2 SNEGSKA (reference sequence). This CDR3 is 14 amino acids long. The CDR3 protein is CSALPERGDYGYTF. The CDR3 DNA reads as TGCAGTGCTCTCCCGGAAAGGGGCGACTATGGCTACACCTTC.

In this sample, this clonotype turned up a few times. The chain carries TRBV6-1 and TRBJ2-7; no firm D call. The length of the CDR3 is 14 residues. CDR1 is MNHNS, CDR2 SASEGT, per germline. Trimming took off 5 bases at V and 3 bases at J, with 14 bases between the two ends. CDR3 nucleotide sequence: TGTGCCAGCAGTACTACGGACCAAATCTACGAGCAGTACTTC. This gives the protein CASSTTDQIYEQYF.

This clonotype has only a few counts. CDR3 loop: CASSQGGGKVIGELFF. As DNA, the CDR3 is TGTGCCAGCAGCCAAGGAGGGGGAAAAGTCATCGGGGAGCTGTTTTTT. V and J are TRBV28 and TRBJ2-2, with D perhaps matching TRBD1 or TRBD2 (6 bases each). Germline CDR1 reads MDHEN; CDR2 reads SYDVKM. V lost 6 bases to trimming and J lost 7 bases, with 21 bases between them. The CDR3 covers 16 residues.

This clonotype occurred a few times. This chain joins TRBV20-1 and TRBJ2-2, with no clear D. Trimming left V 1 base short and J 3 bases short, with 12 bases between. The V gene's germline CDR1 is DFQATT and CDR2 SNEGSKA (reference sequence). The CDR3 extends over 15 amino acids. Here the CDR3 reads CSARAHGRDTGELFF. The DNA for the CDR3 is TGCAGTGCTAGAGCCCACGGACGGGACACCGGGGAGCTGTTTTTT.

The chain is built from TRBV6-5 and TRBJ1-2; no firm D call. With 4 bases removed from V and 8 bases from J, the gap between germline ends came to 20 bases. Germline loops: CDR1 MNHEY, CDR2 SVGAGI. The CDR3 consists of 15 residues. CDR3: CASSFGEGGTSGYTF. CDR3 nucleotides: TGTGCCAGCAGTTTCGGAGAGGGAGGCACAAGCGGCTACACCTTC.

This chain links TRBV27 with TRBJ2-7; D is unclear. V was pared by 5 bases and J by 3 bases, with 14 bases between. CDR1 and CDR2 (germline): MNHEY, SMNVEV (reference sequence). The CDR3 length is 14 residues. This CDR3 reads CASSNILNLYEQYF. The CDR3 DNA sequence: TGTGCCAGCAGTAATATACTTAACCTCTACGAGCAGTACTTC.

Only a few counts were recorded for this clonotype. The CDR3 DNA reads as TGTGCCAGTAGTACCCGTCAACCGGTACAAGAGACCCAGTACTTC. This encodes CASSTRQPVQETQYF. This chain uses TRBV19 with TRBJ2-5; D remains ambiguous. This CDR3 contains 15 residues. The germline CDR1 and CDR2 sequences are LNHDA and SQIVND (reference sequence). The ends were cut back, 4 bases at V and 2 bases at J, with 14 bases in the middle.

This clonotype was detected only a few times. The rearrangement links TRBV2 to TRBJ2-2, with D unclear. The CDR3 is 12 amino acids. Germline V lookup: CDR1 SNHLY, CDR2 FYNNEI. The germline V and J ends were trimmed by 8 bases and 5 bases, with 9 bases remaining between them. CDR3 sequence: CASWVITGELFF. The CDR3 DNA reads TGTGCCAGCTGGGTGATTACCGGGGAGCTGTTTTTT.

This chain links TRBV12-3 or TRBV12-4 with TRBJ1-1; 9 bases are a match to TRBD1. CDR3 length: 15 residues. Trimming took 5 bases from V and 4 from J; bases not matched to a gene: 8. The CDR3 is CASSGGQGGFTEAFF. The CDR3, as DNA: TGTGCCAGCAGTGGGGGACAGGGAGGGTTCACTGAAGCTTTCTTT.